This T cell receptor beta chain is drawn from a study of blood T cell repertoires in COVID-19. In the source study's methods: It was from reference gene primer amplification that nucleated cell counts were estimated. This table comes from immunoSEQ multiplex PCR, and its TCRdb copy is limited to in-frame clones, with some not included. That table supplies the V and J calls and clone size; D and trimming were determined from the DNA. The profile shows around 70,000 clones, roughly 80% of them singletons. This CDR3 spans 12 amino acids. The V gene lost 7 bases and the J gene lost 4 bases, with 9 bases spanning the gap. Germline V lookup: CDR1 SNHLY, CDR2 FYNNEI.

The clonotype comes from a woman aged 70 to 79 with acute or convalescent COVID-19. This rearrangement joins TRBV2 to TRBJ2-3; D not certain. Material for sequencing was peripheral blood. The CDR3, as DNA: TGTGCCAGCATGCTAGTGGCAGATACGCAGTATTTT. Protein sequence: CASMLVADTQYF.